The rows below give T cell receptor beta chains drawn from one sample of a study of blood T cell repertoires in COVID-19. Generated by immunoSEQ multiplex PCR, the TCRdb table keeps only in-frame clones and is missing some. The table shows roughly 440,000 clones, with around 88% occurring only once. The sequenced sample consisted of peripheral blood. The origin of the receptors is a woman aged 45-59 years with COVID-19, enrolled during active disease. The CDR3 runs from the conserved cysteine through the conserved F or W. A D gene is named only where the DNA matches it firmly. For some rows the clone size is stated as once, few or many, or as a class when expanded; others skip it.

J: TRBJ2-5
V: TRBV19
D: NA
size: NA
DNA: TGTGCCAGTAGTATCCAGCGGGCCGAGACCCAGTACTTC
CDR3: CASSIQRAETQYF

J: TRBJ2-3
V: TRBV24-1
D: NA
size: NA
DNA: TGTGCCACCAGTGATTTAGGGCAGGGCGGAGATACGCAGTATTTT
CDR3: CATSDLGQGGDTQYF

J: TRBJ2-2
V: TRBV12-5
D: TRBD2
size: NA
DNA: TGTGCTAGTGGTCCCGGACTAGCGGGGAACACCGGGGAGCTGTTTTTT
CDR3: CASGPGLAGNTGELFF

J: TRBJ2-7
V: TRBV21-1
D: NA
size: NA
DNA: TGTGCCAGCAGCCCATTGACAGGGAGATGCTACGAGCAGTACTTC
CDR3: CASSPLTGRCYEQYF

J: TRBJ2-3
V: TRBV25-1
D: TRBD2
size: NA
DNA: TGTGCCAGCAGTGAGAGCGGGGGGGCAGATACGCAGTATTTT
CDR3: CASSESGGADTQYF

J: TRBJ1-5
V: TRBV30
D: NA
size: few
DNA: TGTGCCTGGAGGGCAGGGGTCCATCAGCCCCAGCATTTT
CDR3: CAWRAGVHQPQHF

J: TRBJ2-7
V: TRBV9
D: TRBD2
size: few
DNA: TGTGCCAGCAGCGCGGGGGGAGGCGAGCAGTACTTC
CDR3: CASSAGGGEQYF

J: TRBJ2-2
V: TRBV24-1
D: NA
size: few
DNA: TGTGCCACCAGTGAACGGACAGACACCGGGGAGCTGTTTTTT
CDR3: CATSERTDTGELFF

J: TRBJ2-1
V: TRBV4-2
D: TRBD2
size: few
DNA: TGTGCCAGCAGCCAAGGAAAGCGGGGGACCTACAATGAGCAGTTCTTC
CDR3: CASSQGKRGTYNEQFF

J: TRBJ1-2
V: TRBV19
D: TRBD1
size: NA
DNA: TGTGCCAGCATGGAACAGGGGCCCTATGGCTACACCTTC
CDR3: CASMEQGPYGYTF

J: TRBJ2-7
V: TRBV12-5
D: TRBD2
size: NA
DNA: TGTGCTAGTGCCATAAGCGGGGGCGGCTACGAGCAGTACTTC
CDR3: CASAISGGGYEQYF

J: TRBJ2-3
V: TRBV2
D: NA
size: NA
DNA: TGTGCCAGCAGTGAAGGGGGCCACCTTGATACGCAGTATTTT
CDR3: CASSEGGHLDTQYF

J: TRBJ2-1
V: TRBV25-1
D: NA
size: NA
DNA: TGTGCCAGCAGTGAATACGTCCCCCGGACAGCCTCTACGGATGGGTTCTTC
CDR3: CASSEYVPRTASTDGFF

J: TRBJ2-3
V: TRBV29-1
D: TRBD2
size: NA
DNA: TGCAGCGTCCAGGCGGGGGGCACAGATACGCAGTATTTT
CDR3: CSVQAGGTDTQYF

J: TRBJ2-2
V: TRBV10-1
D: NA
size: once
DNA: TGCGCCAGCAGTGACCCTCCCGGGGAGCTGTTTTTT
CDR3: CASSDPPGELFF

J: TRBJ1-1
V: TRBV6-6
D: NA
size: once
DNA: TGTGCCAGCCTCCGGGGGGGCACTGAAGCTTTCTTT
CDR3: CASLRGGTEAFF

J: TRBJ1-1
V: TRBV10-3
D: TRBD1
size: NA
DNA: TGTGCCATCAACGAGAACAGGGGGCTGAACACTGAAGCTTTCTTT
CDR3: CAINENRGLNTEAFF

J: TRBJ2-3
V: TRBV28
D: TRBD2
size: NA
DNA: TGTGCCAGCAGTCTTAGCGGGGGCCCGGAAGATACGCAGTATTTT
CDR3: CASSLSGGPEDTQYF

J: TRBJ2-2
V: TRBV24-1
D: TRBD2
size: few
DNA: TGTGCCACCAGTGACCCGGGGGGGCGCAAGAACACCGGGGAGCTGTTTTTT
CDR3: CATSDPGGRKNTGELFF

J: TRBJ1-2
V: TRBV13
D: TRBD1
size: NA
DNA: TGTGCCAGCAGCTTACTAAGCAGGGGGCGAGATGGCTACACCTTC
CDR3: CASSLLSRGRDGYTF

J: TRBJ2-7
V: TRBV14
D: TRBD1
size: NA
DNA: TGTGCCAGCAGCCAGGGACAGGGAATATCCTACGAGCAGTACTTC
CDR3: CASSQGQGISYEQYF

J: TRBJ1-1
V: TRBV24-1
D: NA
size: NA
DNA: TGTGCCACCAGTGACCCGCCTCTCCGGACAGTCACCTTCGGGACTGAAGCTTTCTTT
CDR3: CATSDPPLRTVTFGTEAFF

J: TRBJ2-2
V: TRBV4-2
D: TRBD2
size: few
DNA: TGTGCCAGCAGCCTAGGGACTAGCGGGGACGGCACCGGGGAGCTGTTTTTT
CDR3: CASSLGTSGDGTGELFF

J: TRBJ1-1
V: TRBV2
D: NA
size: NA
DNA: TGTGCCAGCAGGGCGACAGACCTGAACACTGAAGCTTTCTTT
CDR3: CASRATDLNTEAFF

J: TRBJ1-2
V: TRBV7-3
D: TRBD1
size: NA
DNA: TGTGCCAGCAGCTCCTCAGGGGGCGCACATGGCTACACCTTC
CDR3: CASSSSGGAHGYTF

J: TRBJ2-7
V: TRBV2
D: TRBD1
size: NA
DNA: TGTGCCAGCAGTACCCCAACGGGACAGACCTACGAGCAGTACTTC
CDR3: CASSTPTGQTYEQYF

J: TRBJ1-4
V: TRBV4-2
D: TRBD1
size: NA
DNA: TGTGCCAGCAGTCCGGGACAGGGGGCCTCCTCAGCTAATGAAAAACTGTTTTTT
CDR3: CASSPGQGASSANEKLFF

J: TRBJ2-1
V: TRBV5-4
D: TRBD1
size: NA
DNA: TGTGCCAGCAGCTATCACTACTCAGGGGGCATTTCGAATGAGCAGTTCTTC
CDR3: CASSYHYSGGISNEQFF

J: TRBJ2-2
V: TRBV21-1
D: NA
size: once
DNA: TGTGCCAGCAGCAAAGGCGGCAGGGGGCAGGTCGGGGAGCTGTTTTTT
CDR3: CASSKGGRGQVGELFF